This T cell receptor beta chain was sequenced for a study of cytomegalovirus exposure and HLA in healthy donors. CDR1 is LGHNA and CDR2 is YSLEER in the germline V gene. Trimming stripped 8 bases from V and 4 bases from J, with 14 bases between. The CDR3 is 13 residues long. The table lists this clone with a few counts. The PCR employed 60 Vbeta primers together with 13 Jbeta primers. This table comes from immunoSEQ multiplex PCR, and its TCRdb copy is limited to in-frame clones, with some not included. The top ten hold around 1.3% of the sample, which has some 150,000 clones, over 70% seen once. The source material was PBMCs. J is TRBJ1-1 and V is TRBV4-3; D is unresolved. This clonotype was sampled from a woman between 35 and 50 years old in good health and CMV-seronegative. CDR3 residues: CASEGPGGTEAFF. The CDR3 DNA follows: TGCGCCAGCGAAGGGCCCGGAGGCACTGAAGCTTTCTTT.